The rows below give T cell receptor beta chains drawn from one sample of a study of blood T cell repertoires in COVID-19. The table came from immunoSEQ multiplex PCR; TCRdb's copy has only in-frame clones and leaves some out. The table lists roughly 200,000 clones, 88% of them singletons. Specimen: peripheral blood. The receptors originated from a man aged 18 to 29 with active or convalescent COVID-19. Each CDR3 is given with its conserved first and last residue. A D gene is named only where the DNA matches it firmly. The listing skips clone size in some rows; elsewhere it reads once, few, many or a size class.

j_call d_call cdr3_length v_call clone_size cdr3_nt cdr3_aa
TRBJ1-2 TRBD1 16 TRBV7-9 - TGTGCCAGCTTGAAGACAGGACAGGGAGCGAAGAATGGCTACACCTTC CASLKTGQGAKNGYTF
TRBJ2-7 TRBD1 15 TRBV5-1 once TGCGCCAGCAGCTTGTCGGGACAGGGGGACTACGAGCAGTACTTC CASSLSGQGDYEQYF
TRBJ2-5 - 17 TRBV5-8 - TGTGCCAGCAGCCGGAATACAGGGACGGAGTCAAGAGAGACCCAGTACTTC CASSRNTGTESRETQYF
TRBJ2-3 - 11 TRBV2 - TGTGCCAGCAGTGTAGTAGATACGCAGTATTTT CASSVVDTQYF
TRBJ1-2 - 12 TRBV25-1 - TGTGCCAGCAATTTACAGAACTATGGCTACACCTTC CASNLQNYGYTF
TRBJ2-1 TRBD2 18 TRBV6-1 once TGTGCCAGCAGTGAAGCACCGGGAGGGTTCAGCTCCTACAATGAGCAGTTCTTC CASSEAPGGFSSYNEQFF
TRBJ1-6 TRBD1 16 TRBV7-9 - TGTGCCAGCAGCCTGGACAGGGCGTGGAATAATTCACCCCTCCACTTT CASSLDRAWNNSPLHF
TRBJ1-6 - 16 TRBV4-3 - TGCGCCAGCAGCCAAGAGGCCTCGGGACAACATTCACCCCTCCACTTT CASSQEASGQHSPLHF
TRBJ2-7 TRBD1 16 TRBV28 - TGTGCCAGCACCACAGTTGGGACAGGGAATCTCTACGAGCAGTACTTC CASTTVGTGNLYEQYF
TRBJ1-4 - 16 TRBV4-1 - TGCGCCAGCAGCCCATTGGGGGGGGCAACTAATGAAAAACTGTTTTTT CASSPLGGATNEKLFF
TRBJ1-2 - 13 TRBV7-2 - TGTGCCAGCAGCTCAACAAACGGAGATGGCTACACCTTC CASSSTNGDGYTF
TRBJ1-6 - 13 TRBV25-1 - TGTGCCAGCAGTAGCCATACAGGGCATATCCTCCACTTT CASSSHTGHILHF
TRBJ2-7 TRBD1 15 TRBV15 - TGTGCCACCAGCAGAGGGACAGGCACGACCTACGAGCAGTACTTC CATSRGTGTTYEQYF